The subject of this entry is one TCR beta chain. The TCR-sequenced patients were three responders to pembrolizumab. The data derive from a study of PD-1 blockade in mismatch repair-deficient tumors. CDR1 and CDR2 (germline): SEHNR, FQNEAQ (reference sequence). The CDR3 has 14 amino acids. V dropped 4 bases and J dropped 6; count of bases not matched to a gene: 4. The assay was immunoSEQ multiplex PCR, and TCRdb's table has in-frame clones only and misses some. Counted here are 100,000 to 150,000 clones, 85% to 90% occurring once; the ten biggest clones make up roughly 14%. The input for sequencing was peripheral blood, taken 44 weeks after starting pembrolizumab. The chain uses TRBV7-9 and TRBJ1-5; 9 bases are a match to TRBD1. The clonotype originates from an adult with mismatch repair-deficient cancer. The CDR3: CASSYGQGSQPQHF. The CDR3 DNA sequence: TGTGCCAGCAGCTACGGACAGGGGAGTCAGCCCCAGCATTTT.